These 21 T cell receptor beta chains were sequenced from one sample in a study of coeliac disease. Assay used: immunoSEQ multiplex PCR; TCRdb lists only in-frame clones, some missing. This table holds 1,300 to 1,500 clones, approximately 88% found once. The sample taken for sequencing was lymphocytes from the gut lamina propria. These TCRs come from a woman under 30 with active celiac disease.

The V gene is TRBV7-1, the J gene TRBJ1-2; D call uncertain. TRBV7-1 is an ORF, with its function uncertain. The length of the CDR3 is 17 residues. V gave up 5 bases and J gave up 4 bases, with 23 bases separating them. CDR3 bases: TGTGCCAGCAGCGTGATAGATAACGAGGGAAAGACCTATGGCTACACCTTC. The encoded protein is CASSVIDNEGKTYGYTF.

In DNA form, the CDR3 reads TGTGCCGGCCGGGAGATGAACACTGAAGCTTTCTTT. This translates into CAGREMNTEAFF. This chain links TRBV30 with TRBJ1-1; no firm D call. The V and J ends lost 8 bases and 0 bases respectively, with 10 bases between them. Germline assignment: CDR1 GTSNPN and CDR2 SVGIG (reference sequence). CDR3 length: 12 amino acids.

J is TRBJ1-1 and V is TRBV29-1; D is uncertain. Trimming removed 7 bases at V and 0 bases at J, with 9 bases between. Per germline, CDR1 SQVTM and CDR2 ANQGSEA. The CDR3 consists of 12 residues. CDR3 DNA: TGCAGCGCGCAGGTGATGAACACTGAAGCTTTCTTT. This gives the protein CSAQVMNTEAFF.

With respect to this clone: The junction shows a germline mismatch at one end, possibly a read error. Other nucleotide sequences from this sample produce the same CDR3. The V call is TRBV5-1, the J call TRBJ2-5, with 8 bases aligning to TRBD1. The CDR3 totals 15 residues. Germline lookup yields CDR1 SGHRS and CDR2 YFSETQ. The CDR3 spells CASSLSVGQGEAQYF. CDR3 bases: TGCGCCAGCAGCTTGTCCGTCGGACAGGGAGAGGCCCAGTACTTC.

The rearrangement joins TRBV27 to TRBJ2-5; 7 nucleotides match TRBD2. V gave up 1 base and J gave up 5 bases; unmatched junction bases: 1. Germline CDR1 is MNHEY and CDR2 is SMNVEV (reference sequence). The CDR3 runs to 13 residues. In DNA form, the CDR3 reads TGTGCCAGCAGTTTATGGGGGGGGGAGACCCAGTACTTC. This codes for CASSLWGGETQYF.

This chain uses TRBV6-1 with TRBJ1-2; TRBD1 matches 7 bases. Germline trimming cut 5 bases from V and 6 bases from J; bases unmatched to any gene: 6. Per the germline V gene, CDR1 is MNHNS and CDR2 is SASEGT. The length of the CDR3 is 13 residues. As DNA, the CDR3 is TGTGCCAGCAGTCCTGCAGGGGGGCATGGCTACACCTTC. Protein: CASSPAGGHGYTF.

This chain connects TRBV5-5 to TRBJ1-3, with TRBD1 matching over 7 bases. The V segment lost 4 bases and the J segment 7 bases; nucleotides outside the gene matches: 5. There are 13 residues in the CDR3. The germline gives CDR1 SGHKS, CDR2 YYEKEE (reference sequence). CDR3 nucleotide sequence: TGTGCCAGCAGCAATACAGGGGACAACACCATATATTTT. This translates into CASSNTGDNTIYF. Variable domain in full (rest from reference TRBV5-5 and TRBJ1-3): DAGVTQSPTHLIKTRGQQVTLRCSPISGHKSVSWYQQVLGQGPQFIFQYYEKEERGRGNFPDRFSARQFPNYSSELNVNALLLGDSALYLCASSNTGDNTIYFGEGSWLTVV.

The rearrangement links TRBV6-5 to TRBJ1-4, with 7 bases lining up with TRBD1. Germline V gene data show CDR1 as MNHEY and CDR2 as SVGAGI. Trimming took 6 bases from V and 10 from J; bases not matched to a gene: 11. This CDR3 region has 14 residues. The CDR3, as DNA: TGTGCCAGCAGCTCCGGGACAGCCCTTGGAAAACTGTTTTTT. Protein sequence: CASSSGTALGKLFF.

The rearrangement uses TRBV6-6 and TRBJ2-1; 12 nucleotides line up with TRBD2. J was trimmed by 6 bases and V by 6 bases; bases with no gene match: 3. This CDR3 has 14 amino acids. The germline CDR1 and CDR2 sequences are MNHNY and SVGAGI (reference sequence). The chain's CDR3 is CASRTSGRINEQFF. The CDR3 nucleotides are TGTGCCAGCAGGACTAGCGGGAGAATCAATGAGCAGTTCTTC.

This chain joins TRBV6-1 and TRBJ1-2, with a tentative D call TRBD1 (6 bases). The germline V gene has CDR1 MNHNS and CDR2 SASEGT. CDR3 length equals 13 residues. V was shortened by 2 bases and J by 6 bases, with 10 bases between the two germline ends. The CDR3 coding sequence is TGTGCCAGCAGTGAAACCGGGGACAATGGCTACACCTTC. Translating gives CASSETGDNGYTF.

The V gene is TRBV15, the J gene TRBJ2-1; D perhaps matches TRBD2 (6 bases). The CDR3 has 17 amino acids. Trimming left V 1 base short and J 5 bases short, with 18 bases between. Per germline, CDR1 LNHNV and CDR2 YYDKDF (reference sequence). CDR3 in amino acids: CATSRVPWGDQNNEQFF. The CDR3 DNA sequence: TGTGCCACCAGCAGAGTCCCCTGGGGGGACCAAAACAATGAGCAGTTCTTC.

This clone has more than one count but fewer than ten. The chain uses TRBV6-1 and TRBJ1-3, with D possibly being TRBD1 (5 bases). Trimming removed 0 bases from V and 3 bases from J, with 9 bases in between. There are 15 residues in the CDR3. Germline CDR1 reads MNHNS; CDR2 reads SASEGT. CDR3 DNA: TGTGCCAGCAGTGAAGCGGGTAGGGGTGGAAACACCATATATTTT. This encodes CASSEAGRGGNTIYF.

This clone was recorded a few times. The rearrangement links TRBV1 to TRBJ2-2; the D segment call TRBD2 is taken from the table without a DNA check. TRBV1 counts as a pseudogene. The CDR3 runs 18 residues. For the CDR3, the DNA is TGCACCAGCAGGAGGGTAGCGGGGTCCGTCGGATTACCCGGGGAGCTGTTTTTT. Amino acids: CTSRRVAGSVGLPGELFF.

This chain uses TRBV7-2 with TRBJ2-7; 8 nucleotides line up with TRBD2. Germline V lookup: CDR1 SGHTA, CDR2 FQGNSA. The CDR3 covers 16 residues. V lost 0 bases, J lost 3 bases, and 7 bases stayed unmatched. CDR3 sequence reads: CASSLAAGVFIYEQYF. The CDR3, as DNA: TGTGCCAGCAGCTTAGCAGCGGGAGTGTTCATCTACGAGCAGTACTTC.

This clone occurred once. The rearrangement uses TRBV7-3 and TRBJ2-1, with 8 nucleotides matching TRBD2. CDR3 size: 15 residues. With V trimmed by 4 bases and J by 4 bases, 6 bases remained unmatched. Germline CDR1 is SGHTA and CDR2 is FQGTGA. The CDR3 loop reads CASSSAGGGYNEQFF. DNA of the CDR3: TGTGCCAGCAGCTCGGCGGGGGGAGGGTACAATGAGCAGTTCTTC.

This sequence joins TRBV21-1 and TRBJ2-2; the table's D call, TRBD2, was not checked against the DNA. TRBV21-1 is a known pseudogene. This CDR3 is built from 19 residues. The CDR3 region has the DNA TGTGCCAGCAGCAATCCCATGAACAGCGGGAGGGCGAACACCGGGGAGCTGTTTTTT. Protein product: CASSNPMNSGRANTGELFF.

The rearrangement joins TRBV2 to TRBJ2-7; D possibly corresponds to TRBD1 (6 bases). The CDR3 length is 13 residues. The germline CDR1 and CDR2 sequences are SNHLY and FYNNEI. V lost 2 bases to trimming and J lost 7 bases, with 12 bases between them. For the CDR3, the DNA is TGTGCCAGCAGTGAATACAGGGCCCGTGAGCAGTACTTC. It translates to CASSEYRAREQYF.

The chain employs TRBV7-6 and TRBJ2-7; 8 bases map to TRBD2. The CDR3 has 17 amino acids. The germline V gene encodes CDR1 SGHVS and CDR2 FNYEAQ. Germline trimming cut 5 bases from V and 4 bases from J; bases unmatched to any gene: 16. In DNA form, the CDR3 reads TGTGCCAGCAGCCCGGTTGGGGCCTACGGGAGGGGTTACGAGCAGTACTTC. It yields the protein CASSPVGAYGRGYEQYF.

The chain recombines TRBV7-8 with TRBJ1-2; tentative D call: TRBD1 (5 bases). The CDR3 has 15 amino acids. Germline loops: CDR1 SGHVS, CDR2 FQNEAQ. V lost 5 bases, J lost 5 bases, and 18 bases lay in between. The CDR3 DNA reads TGTGCCAGCAGCGTACAGGCCGCCTTTGGATATGGCTACACCTTC. Its protein product is CASSVQAAFGYGYTF.

The chain uses TRBV4-3 and TRBJ1-6; D is perhaps TRBD1 (6 bases). V shed 4 bases and J shed 10 bases, with 20 bases lying between them. Germline loops: CDR1 LGHNA, CDR2 YSLEER. CDR3 length: 16 residues. In DNA form, the CDR3 reads TGCGCCAGCAGCCGAGCTGCCAGGGGATTGGGGTCACCCCTCCACTTT. Amino acid sequence: CASSRAARGLGSPLHF.

The chain links TRBV27 to TRBJ2-3; weak D call: TRBD1 (6 bases). CDR3 size: 13 residues. Germline V gene lookup returns CDR1 MNHEY and CDR2 SMNVEV (reference sequence). The V gene lost 6 bases and the J gene lost 4 bases, with 11 bases spanning the gap. The CDR3 reads CASRTTGPDTQYF. Written as DNA, the CDR3 is TGTGCCAGCAGGACCACAGGGCCAGATACGCAGTATTTT.